These T cell receptor beta chains were read from a single sample in a study of OX40 agonist ivuxolimab in advanced cancers. Here immunoSEQ multiplex PCR was the method, and the copy in TCRdb shows in-frame clones only, minus some. Of 60,000 to 90,000 clones in the sample, around 80% were seen once. The material was CD4+ or CD8+ T cells sorted from blood, obtained in a trial of the OX40 agonist ivuxolimab. Receptors originate from an adult with an advanced solid tumor such as melanoma, head and neck, liver or kidney cancer. Each CDR3 is given with its conserved first and last residue. Each record gives: D gene, J gene, clone size, V gene, CDR3 protein, CDR3 DNA. D genes are given only for firm matches. The size entry is marked missing in some rows and otherwise reads once, few, many or a size class.

D gene: .
J gene: TRBJ2-5
clone size: few
V gene: TRBV10-1
CDR3 protein: CASSGQGLGETQYF
CDR3 DNA: TGCGCCAGCAGTGGCCAGGGATTAGGGGAGACCCAGTACTTC

D gene: .
J gene: TRBJ2-4
clone size: few
V gene: TRBV7-2
CDR3 protein: CASSLGALAKNIQYF
CDR3 DNA: TGTGCCAGCAGCTTGGGAGCGTTAGCCAAAAACATTCAGTACTTC

D gene: .
J gene: TRBJ1-5
clone size: many
V gene: TRBV4-1
CDR3 protein: CASSQDTAGRQPQHF
CDR3 DNA: TGCGCCAGCAGCCAAGATACAGCAGGGAGGCAGCCCCAGCATTTT

D gene: .
J gene: TRBJ1-1
clone size: .
V gene: TRBV28
CDR3 protein: CASKVSGEAFF
CDR3 DNA: TGTGCCAGCAAGGTATCGGGTGAAGCTTTCTTT

D gene: .
J gene: TRBJ2-1
clone size: .
V gene: TRBV19
CDR3 protein: CASSIGDEQFF
CDR3 DNA: TGTGCCAGTAGTATCGGGGATGAGCAGTTCTTC

D gene: TRBD2
J gene: TRBJ2-1
clone size: .
V gene: TRBV6-4
CDR3 protein: CASSDGGGDHNEQFF
CDR3 DNA: TGTGCCAGCAGTGACGGCGGGGGGGATCACAATGAGCAGTTCTTC

D gene: .
J gene: TRBJ2-2
clone size: .
V gene: TRBV27
CDR3 protein: CASSLLLRMNTGELFF
CDR3 DNA: TGTGCCAGCAGTTTATTATTACGGATGAACACCGGGGAGCTGTTTTTT

D gene: TRBD2
J gene: TRBJ2-1
clone size: .
V gene: TRBV10-3
CDR3 protein: CASSYGTSGSNEQFF
CDR3 DNA: TGTGCCAGCAGTTACGGTACTAGCGGGAGCAATGAGCAGTTCTTC

D gene: TRBD2
J gene: TRBJ2-1
clone size: .
V gene: TRBV5-4
CDR3 protein: CASSPNRGGPYNEQFF
CDR3 DNA: TGTGCCAGCAGCCCCAATCGCGGGGGGCCATACAATGAGCAGTTCTTC

D gene: .
J gene: TRBJ1-5
clone size: .
V gene: TRBV7-9
CDR3 protein: CASSPPGIGGGQPQHF
CDR3 DNA: TGTGCCAGCAGCCCCCCCGGCATCGGAGGAGGTCAGCCCCAGCATTTT

D gene: .
J gene: TRBJ2-2
clone size: .
V gene: TRBV4-1
CDR3 protein: CASSQEVNRELFF
CDR3 DNA: TGCGCCAGCAGCCAAGAAGTGAACAGGGAGCTGTTTTTT

D gene: .
J gene: TRBJ1-2
clone size: .
V gene: TRBV10-2
CDR3 protein: CASSHTGRDGGYTF
CDR3 DNA: TGCGCCAGCAGTCACACAGGGAGGGACGGCGGCTACACCTTC

D gene: .
J gene: TRBJ1-2
clone size: .
V gene: TRBV21-1
CDR3 protein: CASTSTGAGGNGYTF
CDR3 DNA: TGTGCCAGCACTTCTACCGGGGCAGGGGGAAATGGCTACACCTTC

D gene: TRBD1
J gene: TRBJ2-2
clone size: .
V gene: TRBV11-2
CDR3 protein: CASTPVRGPGELFF
CDR3 DNA: TGTGCCAGCACCCCAGTCAGGGGGCCCGGGGAGCTGTTTTTT

D gene: .
J gene: TRBJ2-7
clone size: .
V gene: TRBV7-2
CDR3 protein: CASSLSGRSYEQYF
CDR3 DNA: TGTGCCAGCAGCTTATCCGGCCGGTCCTACGAGCAGTACTTC

D gene: .
J gene: TRBJ2-3
clone size: .
V gene: TRBV6-5
CDR3 protein: CASRRDLTDTQYF
CDR3 DNA: TGTGCCAGCCGGAGGGATCTTACAGATACGCAGTATTTT

D gene: .
J gene: TRBJ2-1
clone size: .
V gene: TRBV7-2
CDR3 protein: CASSPVLGKNEQFF
CDR3 DNA: TGTGCCAGCAGCCCCGTTTTGGGGAAAAATGAGCAGTTCTTC

D gene: .
J gene: TRBJ1-1
clone size: .
V gene: TRBV6-4
CDR3 protein: CASPRTSPRLEAFF
CDR3 DNA: TGTGCCAGCCCTCGTACGAGCCCCCGGCTTGAAGCTTTCTTT

D gene: .
J gene: TRBJ2-2
clone size: .
V gene: TRBV29-1
CDR3 protein: CSVEDGTITPGELFF
CDR3 DNA: TGCAGCGTTGAAGATGGAACGATCACCCCCGGGGAGCTGTTTTTT

D gene: TRBD2
J gene: TRBJ2-3
clone size: once
V gene: TRBV9
CDR3 protein: CASRAGGSTDTQYF
CDR3 DNA: TGTGCCAGCAGGGCGGGGGGCAGCACAGATACGCAGTATTTT

D gene: TRBD2
J gene: TRBJ2-7
clone size: .
V gene: TRBV4-2
CDR3 protein: CASSREPSGRTSYEQYF
CDR3 DNA: TGTGCCAGCAGCCGCGAGCCCAGCGGGAGAACCTCCTACGAGCAGTACTTC

D gene: .
J gene: TRBJ1-4
clone size: .
V gene: TRBV2
CDR3 protein: CASDPSSGRGEKLFF
CDR3 DNA: TGTGCCAGCGACCCCTCTTCGGGAAGGGGTGAAAAACTGTTTTTT

D gene: .
J gene: TRBJ1-5
clone size: few
V gene: TRBV15
CDR3 protein: CATSRDGAQPQHF
CDR3 DNA: TGTGCCACCAGCAGAGACGGAGCTCAGCCCCAGCATTTT

D gene: .
J gene: TRBJ1-1
clone size: .
V gene: TRBV14
CDR3 protein: CASSQGWGPRSTEAFF
CDR3 DNA: TGTGCCAGCAGCCAAGGGTGGGGACCCAGAAGCACTGAAGCTTTCTTT

D gene: .
J gene: TRBJ2-7
clone size: .
V gene: TRBV10-2
CDR3 protein: CASGQGYYEQYF
CDR3 DNA: TGCGCCAGCGGGCAAGGATACTACGAGCAGTACTTC

D gene: .
J gene: TRBJ1-1
clone size: .
V gene: TRBV6-1
CDR3 protein: CASIRGLGTEAFF
CDR3 DNA: TGTGCCAGCATAAGGGGGTTGGGCACTGAAGCTTTCTTT

D gene: .
J gene: TRBJ1-2
clone size: .
V gene: TRBV4-2
CDR3 protein: CASSQDPAALENYGYTF
CDR3 DNA: TGTGCCAGCAGCCAAGATCCGGCAGCCCTAGAGAACTATGGCTACACCTTC

D gene: .
J gene: TRBJ2-2
clone size: few
V gene: TRBV9
CDR3 protein: CASSVKRTEGNTGELFF
CDR3 DNA: TGTGCCAGCAGCGTAAAACGGACAGAGGGGAACACCGGGGAGCTGTTTTTT

D gene: TRBD2
J gene: TRBJ2-3
clone size: .
V gene: TRBV9
CDR3 protein: CASSVASSGSNTDTQYF
CDR3 DNA: TGTGCCAGCAGCGTAGCGTCTAGCGGGAGTAACACAGATACGCAGTATTTT

D gene: .
J gene: TRBJ1-1
clone size: .
V gene: TRBV4-1
CDR3 protein: CASSRTGDTEAFF
CDR3 DNA: TGCGCCAGCAGCCGGACCGGTGACACTGAAGCTTTCTTT

D gene: TRBD1
J gene: TRBJ2-7
clone size: .
V gene: TRBV29-1
CDR3 protein: CSIRGQMYRSEQYF
CDR3 DNA: TGCAGCATCAGGGGGCAGATGTACCGCTCCGAGCAGTACTTC

D gene: .
J gene: TRBJ2-1
clone size: .
V gene: TRBV5-4
CDR3 protein: CASSLNPKGREQFF
CDR3 DNA: TGTGCCAGCAGCTTGAACCCTAAAGGCAGAGAGCAGTTCTTC

D gene: .
J gene: TRBJ2-1
clone size: .
V gene: TRBV11-3
CDR3 protein: CASSTRTGREDEQFF
CDR3 DNA: TGTGCCAGCAGCACAAGGACAGGGCGGGAGGATGAGCAGTTCTTC

D gene: TRBD2
J gene: TRBJ2-1
clone size: .
V gene: TRBV7-2
CDR3 protein: CASRSSGGSYNEQFF
CDR3 DNA: TGTGCCAGCAGATCTAGCGGGGGCTCCTACAATGAGCAGTTCTTC

D gene: TRBD1
J gene: TRBJ2-6
clone size: .
V gene: TRBV19
CDR3 protein: CASSATTGGGSGANVLTF
CDR3 DNA: TGTGCCAGTAGTGCGACGACAGGGGGCGGGTCTGGGGCCAACGTCCTGACTTTC

D gene: .
J gene: TRBJ2-2
clone size: .
V gene: TRBV21-1
CDR3 protein: CASSGGRRRPNTGELFF
CDR3 DNA: TGTGCCAGCAGCGGTGGGAGAAGACGACCGAACACCGGGGAGCTGTTTTTT

D gene: .
J gene: TRBJ1-2
clone size: .
V gene: TRBV2
CDR3 protein: CASSALGHDYGYTF
CDR3 DNA: TGTGCCAGCAGTGCCTTAGGACATGACTATGGCTACACCTTC

D gene: .
J gene: TRBJ1-2
clone size: .
V gene: TRBV18
CDR3 protein: CASSPASGTNYGYTF
CDR3 DNA: TGTGCCAGCTCACCAGCCTCGGGGACAAACTATGGCTACACCTTC

D gene: .
J gene: TRBJ1-1
clone size: .
V gene: TRBV10-1
CDR3 protein: CASRAITMNTEAFF
CDR3 DNA: TGCGCCAGCAGAGCTATCACTATGAACACTGAAGCTTTCTTT

D gene: .
J gene: TRBJ1-1
clone size: .
V gene: TRBV5-4
CDR3 protein: CASTVDSWGTEAFF
CDR3 DNA: TGTGCCAGCACCGTGGACTCTTGGGGCACTGAAGCTTTCTTT